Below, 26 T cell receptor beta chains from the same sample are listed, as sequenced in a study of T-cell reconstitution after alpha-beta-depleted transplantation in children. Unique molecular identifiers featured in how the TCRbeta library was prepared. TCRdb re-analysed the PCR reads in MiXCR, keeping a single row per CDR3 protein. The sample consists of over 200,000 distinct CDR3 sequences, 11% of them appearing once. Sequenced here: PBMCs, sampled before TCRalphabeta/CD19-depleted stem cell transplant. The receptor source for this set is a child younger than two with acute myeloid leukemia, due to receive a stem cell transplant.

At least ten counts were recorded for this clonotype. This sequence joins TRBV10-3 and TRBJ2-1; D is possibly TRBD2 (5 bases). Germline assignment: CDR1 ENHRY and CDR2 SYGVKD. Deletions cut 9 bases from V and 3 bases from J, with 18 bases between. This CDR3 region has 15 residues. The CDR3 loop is CAIGSSRDNYNEQFF. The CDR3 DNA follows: TGTGCCATAGGGTCCTCACGGGATAACTACAATGAGCAGTTCTTC.

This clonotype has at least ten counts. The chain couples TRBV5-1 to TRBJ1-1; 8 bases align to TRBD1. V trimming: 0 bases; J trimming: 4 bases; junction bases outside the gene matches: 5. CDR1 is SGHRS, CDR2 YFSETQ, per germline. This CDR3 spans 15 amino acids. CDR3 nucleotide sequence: TGCGCCAGCAGCTTGGTACGAGGGACAGGCACTGAAGCTTTCTTT. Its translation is CASSLVRGTGTEAFF.

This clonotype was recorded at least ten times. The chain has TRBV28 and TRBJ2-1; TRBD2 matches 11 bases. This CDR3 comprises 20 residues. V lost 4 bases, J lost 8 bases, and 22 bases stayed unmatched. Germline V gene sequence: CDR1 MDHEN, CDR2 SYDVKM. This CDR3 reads CASSYPSGTSGTALYDEQFF. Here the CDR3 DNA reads TGTGCCAGCAGTTACCCGTCCGGGACTAGCGGAACCGCCCTCTATGATGAGCAGTTCTTC.

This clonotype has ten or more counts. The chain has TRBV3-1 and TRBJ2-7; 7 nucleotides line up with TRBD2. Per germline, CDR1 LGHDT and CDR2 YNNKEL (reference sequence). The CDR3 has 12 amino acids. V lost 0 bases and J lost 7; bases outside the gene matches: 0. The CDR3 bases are TGTGCCAGCAGCCAAGAGGGGGGGGAGCAGTACTTC. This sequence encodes CASSQEGGEQYF.

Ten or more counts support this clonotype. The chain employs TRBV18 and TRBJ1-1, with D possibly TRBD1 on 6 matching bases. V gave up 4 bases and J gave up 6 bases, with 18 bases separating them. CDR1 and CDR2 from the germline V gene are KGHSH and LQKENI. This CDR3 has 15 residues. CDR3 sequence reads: CASSRGNRDAAEAFF. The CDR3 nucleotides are TGTGCCAGCTCACGGGGAAACAGGGACGCCGCTGAAGCTTTCTTT. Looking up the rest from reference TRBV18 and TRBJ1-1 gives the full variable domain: NAGVMQNPRHLVRRRGQEARLRCSPMKGHSHVYWYRQLPEEGLKFMVYLQKENIIDESGMPKERFSAEFPKEGPSILRIQQVVRGDSAAYFCASSRGNRDAAEAFFGQGTRLTVV.

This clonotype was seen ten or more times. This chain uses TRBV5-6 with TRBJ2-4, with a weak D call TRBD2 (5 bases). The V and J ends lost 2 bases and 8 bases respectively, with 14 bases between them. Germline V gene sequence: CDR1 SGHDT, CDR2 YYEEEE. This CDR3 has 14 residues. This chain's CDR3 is CASSFTEVSDIQYF. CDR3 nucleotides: TGTGCCAGCAGCTTCACGGAGGTGAGCGACATTCAGTACTTC.

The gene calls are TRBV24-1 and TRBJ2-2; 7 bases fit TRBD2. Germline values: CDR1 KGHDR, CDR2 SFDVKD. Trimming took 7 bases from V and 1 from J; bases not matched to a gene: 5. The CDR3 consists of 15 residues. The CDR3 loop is CATSQSGKNTGELFF. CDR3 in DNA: TGTGCCACCAGCCAAAGCGGGAAGAACACCGGGGAGCTGTTTTTT.

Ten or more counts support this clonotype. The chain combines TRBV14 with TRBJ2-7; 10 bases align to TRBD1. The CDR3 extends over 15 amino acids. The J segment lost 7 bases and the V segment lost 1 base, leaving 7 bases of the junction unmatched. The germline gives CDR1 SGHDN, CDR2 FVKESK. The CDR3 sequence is CASSQVRQGAEEQYF. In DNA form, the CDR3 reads TGTGCCAGCAGCCAAGTTAGACAGGGGGCTGAGGAGCAGTACTTC.

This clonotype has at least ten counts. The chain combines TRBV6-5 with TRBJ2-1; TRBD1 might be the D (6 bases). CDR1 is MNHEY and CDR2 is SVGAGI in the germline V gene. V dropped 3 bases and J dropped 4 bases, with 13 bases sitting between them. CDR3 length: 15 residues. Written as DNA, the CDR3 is TGTGCCAGCAGTTATGCCGAAGGGGGTTACAATGAGCAGTTCTTC. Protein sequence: CASSYAEGGYNEQFF.

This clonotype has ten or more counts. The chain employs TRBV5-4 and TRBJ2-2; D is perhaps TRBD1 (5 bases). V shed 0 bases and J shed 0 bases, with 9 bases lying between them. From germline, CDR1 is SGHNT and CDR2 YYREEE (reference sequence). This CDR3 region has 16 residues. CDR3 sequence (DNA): TGTGCCAGCAGCTTGGGTGGGGCCCCGAACACCGGGGAGCTGTTTTTT. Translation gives CASSLGGAPNTGELFF.

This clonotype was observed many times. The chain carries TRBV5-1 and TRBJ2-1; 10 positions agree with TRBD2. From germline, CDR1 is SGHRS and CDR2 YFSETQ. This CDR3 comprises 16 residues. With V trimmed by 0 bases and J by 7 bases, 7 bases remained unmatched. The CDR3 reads CASSLVLAGVVNEQFF. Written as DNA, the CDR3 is TGCGCCAGCAGCTTGGTGCTAGCGGGAGTGGTAAATGAGCAGTTCTTC.

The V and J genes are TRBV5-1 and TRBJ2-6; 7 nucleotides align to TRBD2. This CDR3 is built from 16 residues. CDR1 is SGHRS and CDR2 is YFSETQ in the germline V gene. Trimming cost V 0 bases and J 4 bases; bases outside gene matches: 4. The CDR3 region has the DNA TGCGCCAGCAGCTTGGCCGCGGGAGTGGGGGCCAACGTCCTGACTTTC. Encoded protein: CASSLAAGVGANVLTF.

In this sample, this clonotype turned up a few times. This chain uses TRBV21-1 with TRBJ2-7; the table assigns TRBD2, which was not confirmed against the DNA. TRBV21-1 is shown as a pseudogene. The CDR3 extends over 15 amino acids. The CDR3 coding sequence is TGTGCCAGCAGCACGCCTGGACTCACCCAGGTCGAGCAGTACTTC. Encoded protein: CASSTPGLTQVEQYF.

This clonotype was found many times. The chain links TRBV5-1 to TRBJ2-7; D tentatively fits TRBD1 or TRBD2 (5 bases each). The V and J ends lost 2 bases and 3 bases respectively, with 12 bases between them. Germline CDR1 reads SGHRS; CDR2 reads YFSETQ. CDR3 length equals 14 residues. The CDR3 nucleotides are TGCGCCAGCAGCTTTGGAGGCCAGGGCTACGAGCAGTACTTC. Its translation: CASSFGGQGYEQYF.

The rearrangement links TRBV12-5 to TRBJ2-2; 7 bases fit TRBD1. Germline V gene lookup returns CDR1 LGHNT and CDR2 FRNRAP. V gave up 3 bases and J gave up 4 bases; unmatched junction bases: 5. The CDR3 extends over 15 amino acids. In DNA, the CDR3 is TGTGCTAGTGGTTTTGAGACAGGGCCCACCGGGGAGCTGTTTTTT. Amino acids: CASGFETGPTGELFF.

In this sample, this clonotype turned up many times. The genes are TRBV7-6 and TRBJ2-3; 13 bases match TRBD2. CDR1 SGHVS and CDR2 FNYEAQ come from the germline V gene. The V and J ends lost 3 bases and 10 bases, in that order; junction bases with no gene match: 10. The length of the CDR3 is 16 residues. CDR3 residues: CASSFGTSGNQAPQYF. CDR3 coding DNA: TGTGCCAGCAGCTTCGGGACTAGCGGGAACCAGGCTCCGCAGTATTTT.

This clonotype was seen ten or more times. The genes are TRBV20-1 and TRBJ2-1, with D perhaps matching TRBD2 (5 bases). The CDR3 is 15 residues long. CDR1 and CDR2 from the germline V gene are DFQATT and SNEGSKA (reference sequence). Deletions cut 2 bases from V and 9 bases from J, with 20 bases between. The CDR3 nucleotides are TGCAGTGCTAGATACGACTACAAATGGGTTAGTGAGCAGTTCTTC. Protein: CSARYDYKWVSEQFF.

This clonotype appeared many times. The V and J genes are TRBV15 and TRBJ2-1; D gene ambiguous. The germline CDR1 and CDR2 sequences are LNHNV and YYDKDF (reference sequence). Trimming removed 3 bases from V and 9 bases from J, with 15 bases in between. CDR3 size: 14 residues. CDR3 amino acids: CATSSVRTWAEQFF. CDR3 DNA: TGTGCCACCAGCAGTGTCCGGACCTGGGCTGAGCAGTTCTTC. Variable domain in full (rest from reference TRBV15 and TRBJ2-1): DAMVIQNPRYQVTQFGKPVTLSCSQTLNHNVMYWYQQKSSQAPKLLFHYYDKDFNNEADTPDNFQSRRPNTSFCFLDIRSPGLGDTAMYLCATSSVRTWAEQFFGPGTRLTVL.

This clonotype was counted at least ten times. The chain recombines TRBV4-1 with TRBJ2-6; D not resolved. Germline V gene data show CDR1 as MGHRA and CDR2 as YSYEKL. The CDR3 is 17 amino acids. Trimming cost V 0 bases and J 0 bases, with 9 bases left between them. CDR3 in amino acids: CASSQDREFSGANVLTF. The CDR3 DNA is TGCGCCAGCAGCCAAGATCGTGAGTTCTCTGGGGCCAACGTCCTGACTTTC.

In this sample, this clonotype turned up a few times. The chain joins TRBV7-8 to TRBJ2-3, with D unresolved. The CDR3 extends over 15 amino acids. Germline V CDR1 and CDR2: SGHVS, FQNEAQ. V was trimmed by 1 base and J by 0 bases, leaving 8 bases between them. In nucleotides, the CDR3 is TGTGCCAGCAGCTTAGTTCGAAGGAGCACAGATACGCAGTATTTT. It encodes CASSLVRRSTDTQYF.

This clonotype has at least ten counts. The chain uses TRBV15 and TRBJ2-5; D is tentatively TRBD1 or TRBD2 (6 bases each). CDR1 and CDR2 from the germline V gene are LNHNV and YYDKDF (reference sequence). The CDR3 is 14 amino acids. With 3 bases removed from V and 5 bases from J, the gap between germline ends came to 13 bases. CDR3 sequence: CATSRGGAEETQYF. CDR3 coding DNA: TGTGCCACCAGCAGGGGGGGCGCGGAGGAGACCCAGTACTTC. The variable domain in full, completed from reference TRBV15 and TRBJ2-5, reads DAMVIQNPRYQVTQFGKPVTLSCSQTLNHNVMYWYQQKSSQAPKLLFHYYDKDFNNEADTPDNFQSRRPNTSFCFLDIRSPGLGDTAMYLCATSRGGAEETQYFGPGTRLLVL.

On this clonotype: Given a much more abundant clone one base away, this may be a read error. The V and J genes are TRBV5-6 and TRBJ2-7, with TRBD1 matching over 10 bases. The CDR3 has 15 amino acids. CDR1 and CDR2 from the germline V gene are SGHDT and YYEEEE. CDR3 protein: CASSLGTGGPYEQHF. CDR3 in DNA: TGTGCCAGCAGCTTGGGGACAGGGGGACCCTACGAGCAGCACTTC.

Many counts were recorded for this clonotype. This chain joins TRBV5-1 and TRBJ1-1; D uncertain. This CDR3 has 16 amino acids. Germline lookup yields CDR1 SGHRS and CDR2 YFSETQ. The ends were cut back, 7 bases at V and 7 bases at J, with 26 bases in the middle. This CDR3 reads CASGVLKGIRWVEAFF. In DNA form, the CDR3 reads TGCGCCAGCGGGGTCCTGAAAGGAATACGATGGGTTGAAGCTTTCTTT. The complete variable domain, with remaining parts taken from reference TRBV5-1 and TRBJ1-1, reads KAGVTQTPRYLIKTRGQQVTLSCSPISGHRSVSWYQQTPGQGLQFLFEYFSETQRNKGNFPGRFSGRQFSNSRSEMNVSTLELGDSALYLCASGVLKGIRWVEAFFGQGTRLTVV.

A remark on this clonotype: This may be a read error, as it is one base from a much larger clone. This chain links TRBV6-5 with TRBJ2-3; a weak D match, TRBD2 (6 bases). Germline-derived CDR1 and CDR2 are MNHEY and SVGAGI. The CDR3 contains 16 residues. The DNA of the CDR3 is TGTGCCATCAGTTACTCGGCGGGGCCTGGCACAGATACGCAGTATTTT. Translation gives CAISYSAGPGTDTQYF.

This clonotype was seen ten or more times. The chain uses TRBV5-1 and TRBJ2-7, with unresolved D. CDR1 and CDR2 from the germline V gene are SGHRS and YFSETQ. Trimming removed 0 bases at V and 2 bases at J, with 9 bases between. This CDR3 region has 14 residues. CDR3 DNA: TGCGCCAGCAGCTTGGAGGGTTGGGCCTACGAGCAGTACTTC. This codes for CASSLEGWAYEQYF.

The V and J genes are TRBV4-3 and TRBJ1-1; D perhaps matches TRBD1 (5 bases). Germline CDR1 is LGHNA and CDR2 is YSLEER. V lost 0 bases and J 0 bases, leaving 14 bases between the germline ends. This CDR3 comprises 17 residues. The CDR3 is CASSQEPWGFMNTEAFF. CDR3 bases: TGCGCCAGCAGCCAAGAGCCCTGGGGGTTTATGAACACTGAAGCTTTCTTT.